This TCR beta chain was identified during a study of CD8 T cells in Susac syndrome. CDR1 is SGHVS, CDR2 FNYEAQ, per germline. The CDR3 contains 16 residues. V was clipped by 1 base and J by 7 bases, with 17 bases between them. Reverse transcription of 0.5 to 1 ug RNA was performed with random hexamers. TCRdb fed the immunoSEQ multiplex PCR reads into MiXCR, producing one record per CDR3 protein. The sample carries 150,000 to 200,000 distinct CDR3 sequences, under 95% recorded once. V gene TRBV7-6 combines with J gene TRBJ1-3, with a weak D call TRBD1 (6 bases). The sequence was obtained from a human donor in good health. Material: CD4+ T cells from PBMCs. As DNA, the CDR3 is TGTGCCAGCAGCTTAGTCGGCAGGGGACCAGGGAACACCATATATTTT. It translates to CASSLVGRGPGNTIYF.